Presented here are 18 T cell receptor beta chains from one specimen sequenced in a study of blood T cell repertoires in COVID-19. Sequencing was performed with immunoSEQ multiplex PCR; in TCRdb, only in-frame clones are kept and a portion is missing. This table holds under 250,000 clones, about 83% found once. The sample comprised peripheral blood. All receptors derive from a woman in her forties or fifties with active or convalescent COVID-19.

This CDR3 is CASSSTGGIGYTF. The CDR3 region has the DNA TGCGCCAGCAGCTCGACAGGGGGGATTGGCTACACCTTC. The chain couples TRBV5-1 to TRBJ1-2; 9 bases map to TRBD1. This CDR3 has 13 amino acids. Germline trimming cut 3 bases from V and 7 bases from J; bases unmatched to any gene: 4. Germline V gene sequence: CDR1 SGHRS, CDR2 YFSETQ.

The chain couples TRBV28 to TRBJ1-2; D unresolved. Germline CDR1 is MDHEN and CDR2 is SYDVKM. The CDR3 contains 12 residues. V was shortened by 4 bases and J by 7 bases, with 10 bases between the two germline ends. CDR3 sequence: CASSWAQRGYTF. The CDR3 DNA sequence: TGTGCCAGCAGTTGGGCCCAACGTGGCTACACCTTC.

The rearrangement uses TRBV5-4 and TRBJ2-3, with 16 bases aligning to TRBD2. V lost 4 bases and J lost 3; bases outside the gene matches: 5. CDR1 and CDR2 from the germline V gene are SGHNT and YYREEE (reference sequence). CDR3 length equals 17 residues. The CDR3 DNA reads TGTGCCAGCAGCCCAGGGACTAGCGGGAGGGCGACAGATACGCAGTATTTT. This codes for CASSPGTSGRATDTQYF.

V usage is TRBV5-1 and J usage is TRBJ2-7, with no clear D. The germline CDR1 and CDR2 sequences are SGHRS and YFSETQ. Trimming removed 0 bases at V and 1 base at J, with 11 bases between. The CDR3 covers 15 residues. For the CDR3, the DNA is TGCGCCAGCAGCTTGGCCTCGACACCTTCCTACGAGCAGTACGTC. It translates to CASSLASTPSYEQYV.

The V gene is TRBV28, the J gene TRBJ2-5; 10 nucleotides line up with TRBD1. V gave up 10 bases and J gave up 1 base; unmatched junction bases: 3. The CDR3 runs 13 residues. The germline CDR1 and CDR2 sequences are MDHEN and SYDVKM. The CDR3 loop reads CATGTGAQETQYF. CDR3 nucleotide sequence: TGTGCCACGGGGACAGGGGCCCAAGAGACCCAGTACTTC. Based on the CDR3 plus reference TRBV28 and TRBJ2-5, the full variable domain is DVKVTQSSRYLVKRTGEKVFLECVQDMDHENMFWYRQDPGLGLRLIYFSYDVKMKEKGDIPEGYSVSREKKERFSLILESASTNQTSMYLCATGTGAQETQYFGPGTRLLVL.

The genes are TRBV5-4 and TRBJ1-5; possible D gene TRBD1, 6 bases. V lost 0 bases and J 0 bases, leaving 13 bases between the germline ends. The CDR3 is 17 residues long. Germline CDR1 reads SGHNT; CDR2 reads YYREEE (reference sequence). The CDR3 loop reads CASSLGQGSYSNQPQHF. CDR3 in DNA: TGTGCCAGCAGCTTGGGGCAGGGGAGCTATAGCAATCAGCCCCAGCATTTT.

The chain has TRBV10-2 and TRBJ2-3; 8 bases agree with TRBD2. The CDR3 contains 15 residues. V dropped 3 bases and J dropped 1; count of bases not matched to a gene: 3. CDR1 is WSHSY and CDR2 is SAAADI in the germline V gene. In DNA, the CDR3 is TGCGCCAGCAGTGACGGGGGGGCGGGCACAGATACGCAGTATTTT. Translated: CASSDGGAGTDTQYF.

This clone was seen only once. This chain uses TRBV24-1 with TRBJ2-3; 7 bases agree with TRBD1. Per the germline V gene, CDR1 is KGHDR and CDR2 is SFDVKD. The ends lost 6 bases at V and 3 bases at J; junction bases unmatched: 8. The CDR3 has 15 residues. Here the CDR3 DNA reads TGTGCCACCAGTCGCCGGACAGGCCTTACAGATACGCAGTATTTT. Encoded protein: CATSRRTGLTDTQYF.

CDR3 protein: CASGPDRGNQPQHF. In nucleotides, the CDR3 is TGTGCTAGTGGACCGGACAGGGGAAATCAGCCCCAGCATTTT. The chain recombines TRBV12-5 with TRBJ1-5; 9 bases agree with TRBD1. The trim removed 6 bases at V and 4 bases at J, leaving 4 bases unmatched. The CDR3 covers 14 residues. Germline V gene lookup returns CDR1 LGHNT and CDR2 FRNRAP.

This rearrangement joins TRBV27 to TRBJ2-2; D may be TRBD2 (5 bases). Trimming pared 5 bases from V and 4 bases from J, leaving 8 bases between. This CDR3 contains 13 residues. In germline, CDR1 is MNHEY, CDR2 SMNVEV (reference sequence). This CDR3 reads CASSSTSTGELFF. The CDR3 DNA reads as TGTGCCAGCAGTAGTACTAGCACCGGGGAGCTGTTTTTT.

The CDR3 spells CASSVRDNQPQHF. CDR3 nucleotide sequence: TGTGCCAGCAGCGTCCGGGATAATCAGCCCCAGCATTTT. The chain carries TRBV9 and TRBJ1-5; D not resolved. The CDR3 has 13 residues. Germline-derived CDR1 and CDR2 are SGDLS and YYNGEE. Trimming removed 2 bases at V and 4 bases at J, with 7 bases between.

The V gene is TRBV24-1, the J gene TRBJ1-2, with 7 bases aligning to TRBD1. CDR3 length equals 15 residues. The trim removed 3 bases at V and 7 bases at J, leaving 10 bases unmatched. Germline values: CDR1 KGHDR, CDR2 SFDVKD. CDR3: CATSDPTGEIIGYTF. The CDR3 DNA reads TGTGCCACCAGTGATCCTACAGGGGAGATAATTGGCTACACCTTC.

V is TRBV24-1 and J is TRBJ2-3; the match to TRBD2 covers 7 bases. This CDR3 contains 15 residues. In germline, CDR1 is KGHDR, CDR2 SFDVKD. V lost 3 bases to trimming and J lost 5 bases; unmatched junction nucleotides: 7. CDR3 sequence reads: CATSDPAGAGDTQYF. The CDR3 DNA is TGTGCCACCAGTGATCCCGCGGGAGCTGGAGATACGCAGTATTTT.

The V gene is TRBV5-1, the J gene TRBJ2-2; D is possibly TRBD2 (5 bases). The ends were cut back, 0 bases at V and 5 bases at J, with 8 bases in the middle. CDR1 is SGHRS and CDR2 is YFSETQ in the germline V gene. This CDR3 has 14 residues. CDR3 bases: TGCGCCAGCAGCTTGGATACTAGTACCGGGGAGCTGTTTTTT. Protein sequence: CASSLDTSTGELFF.

This chain uses TRBV15 with TRBJ1-2; 7 bases align to TRBD1. Germline assignment: CDR1 LNHNV and CDR2 YYDKDF (reference sequence). The CDR3 has 17 residues. Unmatched junction bases numbered 15, after V lost 0 bases and J lost 8 bases. The CDR3 here is CATSRDLPDRVFRGYTF. The DNA for the CDR3 is TGTGCCACCAGCAGAGACCTTCCCGACAGGGTGTTTCGCGGCTACACCTTC. Together with reference TRBV15 and TRBJ1-2, the CDR3 gives the full variable domain: DAMVIQNPRYQVTQFGKPVTLSCSQTLNHNVMYWYQQKSSQAPKLLFHYYDKDFNNEADTPDNFQSRRPNTSFCFLDIRSPGLGDTAMYLCATSRDLPDRVFRGYTFGSGTRLTVV.

This clone was seen a few times. CDR3: CASSWSTSHTEAFF. The CDR3, as DNA: TGTGCCAGCAGCTGGTCGACAAGCCACACTGAAGCTTTCTTT. The chain is built from TRBV5-6 and TRBJ1-1; D gene uncertain. Per germline, CDR1 SGHDT and CDR2 YYEEEE. CDR3 size: 14 residues. V shed 3 bases and J shed 3 bases, with 12 bases lying between them.

The chain is built from TRBV19 and TRBJ2-7; 10 bases are shared with TRBD1. The CDR3 loop spans 14 amino acids. With 4 bases clipped from V and 2 bases from J, the junction kept 2 bases outside the gene matches. The germline CDR1 and CDR2 sequences are LNHDA and SQIVND (reference sequence). The CDR3 DNA follows: TGTGCCAGTAGTAGACAGGGGGCGGCCTACGAGCAGTACTTC. It encodes CASSRQGAAYEQYF.

This chain uses TRBV18 with TRBJ1-3; D is possibly TRBD1 (6 bases). The CDR3 has 17 amino acids. Trimming removed 3 bases at V and 0 bases at J, with 15 bases between. In germline, CDR1 is KGHSH, CDR2 LQKENI. The CDR3 sequence: CASSPGGGSSSGNTIYF. The CDR3 DNA is TGTGCCAGCTCACCGGGTGGGGGCTCGAGCTCTGGAAACACCATATATTTT. Combining the CDR3 with reference TRBV18 and TRBJ1-3 gives the whole variable domain NAGVMQNPRHLVRRRGQEARLRCSPMKGHSHVYWYRQLPEEGLKFMVYLQKENIIDESGMPKERFSAEFPKEGPSILRIQQVVRGDSAAYFCASSPGGGSSSGNTIYFGEGSWLTVV.